Reported below is one T cell receptor (beta chain). Antigen specificity is unknown. This entry belongs to a study of blood T cells in healthy people across ages. Points from the study as a whole: Unsorted PBMC material precluded a definitive naive versus antigen-experienced comparison. The study found more naive CD4+ cells and higher diversity in long-lived than aged donors. Getting older went along with TCR beta diversity per million T cells dropping roughly linearly.

The CDR3 contains 14 residues. CDR1 DFQATT and CDR2 SNEGSKA come from the germline V gene (reference sequence). Next came a second PCR, run for about 7 to 11 cycles, which used a sample-barcoded 5' primer along with a J-beta primer mix. Sequencing recovered at least 3 million CDR3-containing paired-end reads from each sample. Via MiXCR, TCRdb re-called the 5' RACE reads, giving one row per CDR3 protein. The data contain around 1,800,000 distinct CDR3 sequences, about two fifths of them seen just once; the ten biggest clones take up 23%. The chain uses TRBV20-1 and TRBJ2-5, with 8 bases that match TRBD2. Near its end, the DNA agrees better with TRBJ2-7, so the J call may be wrong. Material: blood. The origin of this receptor is a human donor in good health. This CDR3 is CSAREERGSYEQYF. DNA of the CDR3: TGCAGTGCTAGAGAGGAGCGGGGGAGCTACGAGCAGTACTTC.